The T cell receptor (beta chain) under discussion was sequenced for a study of CD8+ T cells in alopecia areata. Regarding the study as a whole: Scalp sequencing captures resident alphabeta T cells of normal skin too.

Sequencing relied on a cDNA template that was reverse transcribed from extracted RNA. Libraries were prepared by immunoSEQ multiplex PCR; TCRdb keeps only in-frame clonotypes and omits some of them. Of around 30,000 clones in the sample, 70% to 80% were seen once. As regards this clone: What it binds is unknown.

CDR1 and CDR2 from the germline V gene are MNHEY and SMNVEV (reference sequence). There are 13 residues in the CDR3. V dropped 5 bases and J dropped 0 bases, with 6 bases sitting between them. Sequencing input: NKG2D-low CD8+ T cells sorted from blood. The rearrangement links TRBV27 to TRBJ2-3; the D is unclear. This receptor was obtained from a human donor with alopecia areata. CDR3 bases: TGTGCCAGCAGTACCAGTAGCACAGATACGCAGTATTTT. Translated, it gives CASSTSSTDTQYF.